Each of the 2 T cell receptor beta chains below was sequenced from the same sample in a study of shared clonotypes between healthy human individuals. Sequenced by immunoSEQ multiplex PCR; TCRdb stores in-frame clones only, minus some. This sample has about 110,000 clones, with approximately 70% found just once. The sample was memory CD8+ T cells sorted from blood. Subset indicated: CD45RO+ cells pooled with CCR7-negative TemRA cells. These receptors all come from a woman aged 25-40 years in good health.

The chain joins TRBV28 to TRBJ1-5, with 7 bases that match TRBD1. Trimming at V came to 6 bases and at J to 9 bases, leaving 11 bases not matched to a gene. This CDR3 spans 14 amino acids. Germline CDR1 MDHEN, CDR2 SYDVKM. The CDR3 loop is CASSPDRESRPQHF. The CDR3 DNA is TGTGCCAGCAGCCCTGACAGGGAATCGCGGCCCCAGCATTTT.

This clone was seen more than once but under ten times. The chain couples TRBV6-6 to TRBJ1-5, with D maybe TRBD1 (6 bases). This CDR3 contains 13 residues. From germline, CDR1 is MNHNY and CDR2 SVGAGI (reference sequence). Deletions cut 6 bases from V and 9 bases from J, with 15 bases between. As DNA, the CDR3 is TGTGCCAGCAGCCCACAGGGTGGAAGGCCCCAGCATTTT. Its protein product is CASSPQGGRPQHF.